This T cell receptor (beta chain) was captured in a study of T cell responses to AZD1222 COVID-19 vaccine (dated by TCRdb to the early 2020s). Background for the entire study: AZD1222 recipients whose second dose came at about 4 weeks and those whose second dose came at about 12 weeks were combined into one group, since spike-specific TCR depth and breadth did not differ between the two schedules. TCR sequencing was performed for about 240 trial participants, of whom 207 were given two doses of AZD1222 and some 25 were given two doses of MenACWY control vaccine. Trial participants were enrolled by age into 18-55, 56-69 and 70-plus year subgroups, with roughly 160, 29 and 62 TCR-sequenced participants respectively.

From a lookup of the germline V gene, CDR1 and CDR2 are SGHTA and FQGNSA. CDR3 length: 13 amino acids, cysteine to phenylalanine. CDR3 DNA is the only sequence kept; it has 39 bases, read in frame from the first base. The germline V and J ends show losses of 4 bases and 9 bases respectively, and no gene match explains 6 bases of the junction. About this clone itself: The clone's antigen remains unknown. Base qualities are not recorded, but no much larger clone differs from it by a single base.

The CDR3 regions of human TCRbeta chains were analyzed by immunosequencing. The study's own analysis went as follows. Repertoire TCRs were checked for matches against a reference library of SARS-CoV-2-specific TCRs that had been generated using the MIRA antigen-specificity platform. Breadth meant the fraction of unique TCRs that were SARS-CoV-2-associated, whereas depth meant the fraction of total T cells that were SARS-CoV-2-associated. Each spike-specific TCR was assigned to its reactive spike region and to a CD4 or CD8 class using the MIRA data. Log10-transformed breadth and depth values were compared by one-way ANOVA with Sidak's multiple comparisons tests. Not all clones reach the TCRdb copy of this immuneACCESS table, which keeps in-frame sequences only. Checked studies attribute under half of the gap to unresolved V genes and leave the rest unexplained. The V and J calls and clone size are taken from that table; D and trimming were inferred from the DNA. The sample profile shows 100,000 to 120,000 clones; about four fifths of them were found once. Jointly, the top ten make up approximately 4.6% of the sample.

The time point label corresponds to: baseline before first vaccination. Samples from vaccinated people were obtained from the UK trials COV001 and COV002, which included a single-blind randomized controlled phase 2/3 trial of AZD1222 (ChAdOx1 nCoV-19) in healthy adults. For TCRbeta chain sequencing, PBMC samples were collected from trial participants at day 0 and at day 28 after the second dose. General study outcomes and caveats: After two AZD1222 doses, spike-specific TCR breadth and depth were significantly higher than at day 0 and than in MenACWY recipients. Only six AZD1222 recipients were SARS-CoV-2 seropositive at baseline, limiting conclusions about previously exposed vaccinees. Epitopes outside the regions mutated in the B.1.351 and B.1.1.7 variants were reportedly recognized by nearly half of the unique spike-specific TCRs. Participants were mostly white British, with more females than males. The authors suggested clonal diversity may have been underestimated. In the small 56-69-year group, the increase in depth fell short of significance, most likely because of low power. The whole spike protein was spanned by vaccine-associated CD4 TCRs, and dominant responses were seen in regions 160-218 and 743-854. Because no day 14 peak-response samples were available, repertoires were characterized only after the peak T cell response.

The rearranged chain carries TRBV7-2 and TRBJ2-1; 7 of the junction bases match TRBD2. The TCR sequence derives from an adult in good health. The sample consisted of peripheral blood, taken on day 0 of AZD1222 vaccination. This receptor has the CDR3 CASSSTSPIEQFF. The sequenced DNA is TGTGCCAGCAGCTCGACTAGCCCCATTGAGCAGTTCTTC.